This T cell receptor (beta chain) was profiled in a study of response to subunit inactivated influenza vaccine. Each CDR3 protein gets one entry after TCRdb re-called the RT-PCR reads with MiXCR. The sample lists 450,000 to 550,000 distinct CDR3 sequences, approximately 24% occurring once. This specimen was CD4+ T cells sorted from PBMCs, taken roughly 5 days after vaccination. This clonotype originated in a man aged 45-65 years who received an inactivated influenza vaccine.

The CDR3 region is CASSQLMNTEAFF. In DNA form, the CDR3 reads TGTGCCAGCAGCCAACTAATGAACACTGAAGCTTTCTTT. The V and J genes are TRBV7-2 and TRBJ1-1, with D hard to call. Trimming stripped 5 bases from V and 0 bases from J, with 7 bases between. CDR1 and CDR2 from the germline V gene are SGHTA and FQGNSA. The CDR3 runs 13 residues.